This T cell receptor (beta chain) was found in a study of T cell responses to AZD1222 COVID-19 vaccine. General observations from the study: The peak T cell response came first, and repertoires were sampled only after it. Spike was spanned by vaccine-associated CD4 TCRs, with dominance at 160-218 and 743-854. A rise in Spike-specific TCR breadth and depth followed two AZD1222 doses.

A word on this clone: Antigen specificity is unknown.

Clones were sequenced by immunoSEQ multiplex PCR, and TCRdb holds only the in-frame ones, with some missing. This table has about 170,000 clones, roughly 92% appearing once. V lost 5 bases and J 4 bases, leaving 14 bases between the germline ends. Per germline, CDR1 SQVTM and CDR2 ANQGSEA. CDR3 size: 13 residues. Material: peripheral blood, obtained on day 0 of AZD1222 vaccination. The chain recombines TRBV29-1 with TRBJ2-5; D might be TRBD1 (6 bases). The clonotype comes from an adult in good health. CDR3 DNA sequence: TGCAGCGTTACTGGACAGCTACTAGAGACCCAGTACTTC. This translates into CSVTGQLLETQYF.